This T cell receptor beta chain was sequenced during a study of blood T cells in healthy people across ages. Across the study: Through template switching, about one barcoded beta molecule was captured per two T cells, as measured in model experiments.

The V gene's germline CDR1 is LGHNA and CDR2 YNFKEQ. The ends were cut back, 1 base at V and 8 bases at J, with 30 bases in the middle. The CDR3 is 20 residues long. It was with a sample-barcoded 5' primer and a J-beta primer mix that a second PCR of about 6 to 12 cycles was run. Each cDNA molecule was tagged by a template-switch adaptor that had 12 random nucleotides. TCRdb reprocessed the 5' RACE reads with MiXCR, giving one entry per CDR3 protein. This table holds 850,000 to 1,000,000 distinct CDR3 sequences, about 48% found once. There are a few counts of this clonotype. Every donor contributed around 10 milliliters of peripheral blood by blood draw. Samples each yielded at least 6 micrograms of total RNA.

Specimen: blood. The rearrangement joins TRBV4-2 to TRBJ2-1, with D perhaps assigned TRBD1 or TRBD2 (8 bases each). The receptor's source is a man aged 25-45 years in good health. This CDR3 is CASSQVWGTGLSGGVDEQFF. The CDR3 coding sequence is TGTGCCAGCAGCCAAGTATGGGGGACAGGACTTTCGGGGGGGGTGGATGAGCAGTTCTTC.